Detailed here is one T cell receptor beta chain. What it recognizes is unknown. These data come from a study of tumor-infiltrating lymphocytes in localized non-small cell lung cancer. Study background: Some samples were collected after neoadjuvant chemotherapy; smokers, never-smokers and several histologies were included.

General study findings and limits: Different pieces of the same tissue were used for each assay.

The table came from immunoSEQ multiplex PCR; TCRdb's copy has only in-frame clones and leaves some out. Of some 9,300 clones listed, around 77% were seen once; the top ten hold 15% to 20%. Germline V gene sequence: CDR1 MNHNS, CDR2 SASEGT. This CDR3 is 13 amino acids long. V was pared by 5 bases and J by 4 bases, with 11 bases between. V usage is TRBV6-1 and J usage is TRBJ1-2; possibly TRBD1 for D (5 bases). The sequence was collected from a human donor with non-small cell lung cancer. Source material: uninvolved lung tissue not adjacent to the tumor. In nucleotides, the CDR3 is TGTGCCAGCAGTAAGACGGGACCCTATGGCTACACCTTC. The encoded protein is CASSKTGPYGYTF.